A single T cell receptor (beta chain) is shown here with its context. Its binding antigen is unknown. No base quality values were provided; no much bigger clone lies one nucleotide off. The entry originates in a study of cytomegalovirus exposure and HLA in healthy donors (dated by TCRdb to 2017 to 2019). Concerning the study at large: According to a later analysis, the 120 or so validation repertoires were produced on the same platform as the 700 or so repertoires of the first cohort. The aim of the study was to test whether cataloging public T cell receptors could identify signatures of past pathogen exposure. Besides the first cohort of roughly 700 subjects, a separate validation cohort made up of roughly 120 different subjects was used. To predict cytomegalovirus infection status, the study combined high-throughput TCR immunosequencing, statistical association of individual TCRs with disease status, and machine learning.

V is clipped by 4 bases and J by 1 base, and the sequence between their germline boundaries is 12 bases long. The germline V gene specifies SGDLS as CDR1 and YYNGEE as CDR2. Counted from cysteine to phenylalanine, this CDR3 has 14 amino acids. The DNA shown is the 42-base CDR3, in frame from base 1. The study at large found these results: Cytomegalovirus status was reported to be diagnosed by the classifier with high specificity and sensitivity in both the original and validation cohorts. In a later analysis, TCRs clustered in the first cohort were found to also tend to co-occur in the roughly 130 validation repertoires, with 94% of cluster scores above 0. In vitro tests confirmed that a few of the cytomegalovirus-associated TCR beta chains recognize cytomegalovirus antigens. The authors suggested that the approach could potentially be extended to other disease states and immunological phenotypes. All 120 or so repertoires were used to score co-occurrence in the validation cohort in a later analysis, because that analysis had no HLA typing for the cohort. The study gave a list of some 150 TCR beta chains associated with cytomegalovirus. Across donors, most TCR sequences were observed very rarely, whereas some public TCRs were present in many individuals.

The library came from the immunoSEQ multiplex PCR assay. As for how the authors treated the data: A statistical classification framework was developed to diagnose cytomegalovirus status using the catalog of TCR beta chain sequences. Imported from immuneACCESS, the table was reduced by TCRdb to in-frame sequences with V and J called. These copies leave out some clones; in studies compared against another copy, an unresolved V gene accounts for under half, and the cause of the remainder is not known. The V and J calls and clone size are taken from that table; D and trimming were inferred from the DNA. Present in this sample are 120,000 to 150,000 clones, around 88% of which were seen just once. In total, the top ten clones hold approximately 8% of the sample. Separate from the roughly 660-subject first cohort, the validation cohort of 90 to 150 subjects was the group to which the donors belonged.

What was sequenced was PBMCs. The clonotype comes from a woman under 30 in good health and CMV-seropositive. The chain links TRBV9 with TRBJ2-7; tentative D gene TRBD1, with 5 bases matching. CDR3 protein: CASSPGPGSYEQYF. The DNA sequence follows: TGTGCCAGCAGCCCCGGCCCAGGGTCCTACGAGCAGTACTTC.